Detailed here is one TCR beta chain. Its antigen remains unidentified. The entry originates in a study of a mutant IDH1 vaccine in newly diagnosed glioma. Assay used: immunoSEQ multiplex PCR; TCRdb lists only in-frame clones, some missing. The sample consists of about 36,000 clones, about four fifths of them appearing once. Time point described: week 11, during vaccination. The content of each vaccine dose was 300 ug of mutant IDH1 20-mer peptide, and topical imiquimod accompanied it. The CDR3 is 13 residues long. V shed 0 bases and J shed 5 bases, with 7 bases lying between them. Germline loops: CDR1 MNHEY, CDR2 SVGAGI.

The specimen comprised peripheral blood mononuclear cells (PBMCs), sampled from a glioma patient whose treatment included an IDH1 peptide vaccine. The clonotype comes from a woman aged 25 to 39 with glioma. Some clones in this sample may be carry-over from other donors' samples. The chain recombines TRBV6-5 with TRBJ2-5; D remains unclear. As DNA, the CDR3 is TGTGCCAGCAGTTACTCCAGCATGGAGACCCAGTACTTC. The encoded protein is CASSYSSMETQYF.